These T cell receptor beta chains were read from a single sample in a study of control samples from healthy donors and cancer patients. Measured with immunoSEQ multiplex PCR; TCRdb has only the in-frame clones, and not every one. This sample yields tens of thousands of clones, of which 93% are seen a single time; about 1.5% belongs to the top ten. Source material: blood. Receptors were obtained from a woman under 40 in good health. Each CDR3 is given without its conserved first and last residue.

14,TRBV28,ASSPLGPRGDTEAF
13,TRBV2,ASSDASIGGTEAF
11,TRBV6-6,ASTPGQGIGYT
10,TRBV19,ASRTGSQPQH
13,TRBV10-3,ATQPGQGKGYGYT
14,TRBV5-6,ASSLALDGGWMSQY
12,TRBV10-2,ASSATADWETQY
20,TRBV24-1,ATSDFPARGFGTSGTTDTQY
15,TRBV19,ASSELGTGILNTEAF
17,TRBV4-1,ASSQDPRIGTTEHGELF
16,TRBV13,ASSLGLGSGRGTDTQY
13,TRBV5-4,ASSSPRDWGETQY
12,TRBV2,ASSAGTGYQPQH
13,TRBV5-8,ASSYRGLGNTEAF
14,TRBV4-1,ASSQSLTSGGYEQY
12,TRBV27,ASSTTSTGETQY
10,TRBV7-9,ASSLNGETQY
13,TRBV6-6,ASRSNRGRDEKLF
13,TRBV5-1,ASSFTTGGSYEQY
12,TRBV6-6,ASSYPPDSYEQY
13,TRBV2,ASTGAPGQNQPQH
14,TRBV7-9,ASSPTLAEKENIQY
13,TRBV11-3,ASSPGTGKEYEQY
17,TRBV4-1,ASSQGGNRGPSGDTEAF
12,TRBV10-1,ASRSGQESGELF
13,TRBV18,ASSPPFTSGTEAF
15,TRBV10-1,ASSESAGLTNTGELF
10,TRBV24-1,ATSDSGDEQF
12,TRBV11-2,ASSQRQGLSPLH
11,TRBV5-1,ASSSPTADTQY
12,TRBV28,ASRRGSKDSPLH
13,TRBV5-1,ASSPNGRGNYGYT